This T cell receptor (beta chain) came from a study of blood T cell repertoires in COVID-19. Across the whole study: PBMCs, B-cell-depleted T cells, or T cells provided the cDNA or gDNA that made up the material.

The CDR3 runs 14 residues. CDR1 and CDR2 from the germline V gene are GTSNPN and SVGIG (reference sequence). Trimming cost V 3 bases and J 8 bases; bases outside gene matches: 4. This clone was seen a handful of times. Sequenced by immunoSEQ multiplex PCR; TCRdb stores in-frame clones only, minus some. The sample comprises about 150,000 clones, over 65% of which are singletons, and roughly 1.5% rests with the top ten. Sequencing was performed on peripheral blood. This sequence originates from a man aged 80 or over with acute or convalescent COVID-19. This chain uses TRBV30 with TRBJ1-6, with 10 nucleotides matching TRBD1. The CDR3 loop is CAWRWDRGDSPLHF. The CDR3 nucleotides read TGTGCCTGGAGATGGGACAGGGGTGATTCACCCCTCCACTTT.